These 25 T cell receptor beta chains were all obtained from the same sample, sequenced in a study of CD8 T cells in Susac syndrome. Reverse transcription of roughly 0.45 to 1 ug RNA used random hexamers. From the immunoSEQ multiplex PCR reads, TCRdb called clonotypes with MiXCR, one entry per CDR3 protein. The sample holds 130,000 or so distinct CDR3 sequences, over 80% seen once. Sequenced material: CD8+ T cells from PBMCs. These receptors came from a human donor with multiple sclerosis.

This clonotype was seen more than once but under ten times. V gene TRBV28 combines with J gene TRBJ2-2; D ambiguous. The V gene lost 6 bases and the J gene lost 8 bases, with 19 bases spanning the gap. This CDR3 region has 15 residues. Germline CDR1 reads MDHEN; CDR2 reads SYDVKM. The CDR3 spells CASRSSPISVGELFF. The DNA for the CDR3 is TGTGCCAGCAGGTCGAGCCCTATTTCAGTGGGGGAGCTGTTTTTT.

The genes are TRBV12-3 or TRBV12-4 and TRBJ2-5; 10 bases line up with TRBD2. V dropped 5 bases and J dropped 4; count of bases not matched to a gene: 10. The CDR3 has 16 residues. The CDR3 loop is CASSPPSGRGRETQYF. CDR3 in DNA: TGTGCCAGCAGTCCTCCTAGCGGGAGAGGGAGAGAGACCCAGTACTTC.

This chain joins TRBV5-1 and TRBJ2-1, with 8 positions matching TRBD2. This CDR3 has 14 residues. Trimming took 7 bases from V and 2 from J; bases not matched to a gene: 5. The germline gives CDR1 SGHRS, CDR2 YFSETQ. DNA of the CDR3: TGCGCCAGCGGGGCTAGCGGGCCCTACAATGAGCAGTTCTTC. This codes for CASGASGPYNEQFF.

This chain links TRBV21-1 with TRBJ1-2; whether TRBD1, the table's D call, matches the DNA was not checked. TRBV21-1 is termed a pseudogene. This CDR3 is 16 amino acids long. This chain's CDR3 is CASSNSITGGDYGYTF. CDR3 sequence (DNA): TGTGCCAGCAGCAATTCTATTACAGGGGGCGACTATGGCTACACCTTC.

The chain recombines TRBV12-3 or TRBV12-4 with TRBJ2-4, with TRBD2 as a possible D gene (6 bases). The CDR3 totals 15 residues. V shed 5 bases and J shed 8 bases, with 19 bases lying between them. The CDR3 sequence: CASSDFGGGADIQYF. In nucleotides, the CDR3 is TGTGCCAGCAGTGATTTCGGGGGTGGTGCGGACATTCAGTACTTC.

This clonotype was seen just once. V usage is TRBV19 and J usage is TRBJ2-7, with a tentative D call TRBD1 (5 bases). The CDR3 contains 13 residues. Looked up from germline, CDR1 is LNHDA and CDR2 is SQIVND (reference sequence). V shed 10 bases and J shed 0 bases, with 13 bases lying between them. The CDR3 sequence: CATQMDNSYEQYF. The CDR3 DNA follows: TGTGCCACCCAAATGGACAACTCCTACGAGCAGTACTTC.

This clonotype was picked up a small number of times. V is TRBV5-1 and J is TRBJ2-7, with a possible D match to TRBD2 (6 bases). The CDR3 spans 13 residues. The V and J ends lost 4 bases and 5 bases respectively, with 13 bases between them. Germline loops: CDR1 SGHRS, CDR2 YFSETQ. CDR3 region: CASSNLGGDEQYF. The DNA of the CDR3 is TGCGCCAGCAGCAACCTCGGCGGGGACGAGCAGTACTTC.

CDR3 protein: CASSQETGVNEQFF. For the CDR3, the DNA is TGTGCCAGCAGCCAGGAGACAGGGGTCAATGAGCAGTTCTTC. The chain has TRBV11-3 and TRBJ2-1; 8 bases agree with TRBD1. Germline-derived CDR1 and CDR2 are SGHNT and YENEEA. The V segment lost 5 bases and the J segment 6 bases; nucleotides outside the gene matches: 6. The CDR3 is 14 residues long.

The CDR3 DNA follows: TGTGCCAGCAGTTTAGTTGGACACCCCAATCAGCCCCAGCATTTT. Protein product: CASSLVGHPNQPQHF. The genes are TRBV12-3 or TRBV12-4 and TRBJ1-5, with D perhaps matching TRBD1 (5 bases). There are 15 residues in the CDR3. V was pared by 1 base and J by 3 bases, with 10 bases between.

This clonotype has just a few counts. This chain links TRBV2 with TRBJ2-7; the D is unclear. Trimming left V 8 bases short and J 2 bases short, with 4 bases between. In germline, CDR1 is SNHLY, CDR2 FYNNEI. CDR3 size: 10 residues. CDR3 sequence reads: CASGAYEQYF. In DNA, the CDR3 is TGTGCCAGCGGCGCCTACGAGCAGTACTTC.

The chain combines TRBV3-1 with TRBJ2-3; D remains ambiguous. This CDR3 spans 13 amino acids. From germline, CDR1 is LGHDT and CDR2 YNNKEL (reference sequence). Trimming pared 0 bases from V and 6 bases from J, leaving 7 bases between. The CDR3 nucleotides read TGTGCCAGCAGCCAAGACGCGGAGGATACGCAGTATTTT. It specifies CASSQDAEDTQYF.

The chain has TRBV20-1 and TRBJ2-1; D call uncertain. Trimming pared 6 bases from V and 2 bases from J, leaving 11 bases between. Germline-derived CDR1 and CDR2 are DFQATT and SNEGSKA (reference sequence). This CDR3 contains 13 residues. CDR3 sequence: CSAFLETYNEQFF. The CDR3, as DNA: TGCAGTGCCTTCCTAGAAACCTACAATGAGCAGTTCTTC.

V and J are TRBV10-3 and TRBJ2-7; perhaps D is TRBD1 or TRBD2 (6 bases each). The germline V and J ends were trimmed by 5 bases and 3 bases, with 14 bases remaining between them. The germline V gene has CDR1 ENHRY and CDR2 SYGVKD. The CDR3 contains 14 residues. In DNA form, the CDR3 reads TGTGCCATCAGTCCAACTAGGGGGGACTACGAGCAGTACTTC. Protein: CAISPTRGDYEQYF.

V is TRBV4-1 and J is TRBJ2-7, with 9 bases fitting TRBD2. V was pared by 2 bases and J by 2 bases, with 4 bases of the junction left unmatched. The germline V gene has CDR1 MGHRA and CDR2 YSYEKL. This CDR3 region has 15 residues. CDR3 sequence: CASSQLSGGAYEQYF. The CDR3 DNA reads as TGCGCCAGCAGCCAACTTAGCGGGGGTGCCTACGAGCAGTACTTC.

J is TRBJ1-2 and V is TRBV12-3 or TRBV12-4; the match to TRBD1 covers 7 bases. After removal of 6 bases from V and 4 bases from J, the junction contained 20 bases not matched to a gene. This CDR3 has 18 residues. The DNA for the CDR3 is TGTGCCAGCAGCTCCTTGTCATCAGGGGGAACCGACCCCTATGGCTACACCTTC. As protein: CASSSLSSGGTDPYGYTF.

This clonotype was observed a single time. V usage is TRBV3-1 and J usage is TRBJ1-2; D is possibly TRBD1 (5 bases). The V and J ends lost 0 bases and 5 bases respectively, with 16 bases between them. The CDR3 sequence is 16 residues long. Germline values: CDR1 LGHDT, CDR2 YNNKEL (reference sequence). CDR3 in amino acids: CASSQDPTGEGYGYTF. The CDR3 DNA sequence: TGTGCCAGCAGCCAAGATCCAACAGGAGAAGGGTATGGCTACACCTTC.

This chain connects TRBV6-1 to TRBJ2-1, with 7 bases matching TRBD2. The CDR3 spans 17 residues. The V and J ends lost 2 bases and 9 bases, in that order; junction bases with no gene match: 16. Per the germline V gene, CDR1 is MNHNS and CDR2 is SASEGT. CDR3 bases: TGTGCCAGCAGTGAATGGGGGACTACATATTCCGGGAGTGAGCAGTTCTTC. Translating gives CASSEWGTTYSGSEQFF.

V and J are TRBV12-3 or TRBV12-4 and TRBJ2-5, with 11 bases matching TRBD2. This CDR3 is 14 amino acids long. Unmatched junction bases numbered 4, after V lost 6 bases and J lost 4 bases. The DNA for the CDR3 is TGTGCCAGCAGCCATAGCGGGGGGGGAGAGACCCAGTACTTC. It specifies CASSHSGGGETQYF.

This sequence joins TRBV19 and TRBJ2-7, with 8 bases matching TRBD1. The CDR3 totals 14 residues. J gave up 0 bases and V 8 bases, and 6 bases lay outside the gene matches. Germline V CDR1 and CDR2: LNHDA, SQIVND (reference sequence). The CDR3 region is CASSRQGSSYEQYF. CDR3 nucleotides: TGTGCCAGTTCCAGACAGGGGAGCTCCTACGAGCAGTACTTC.

The chain carries TRBV4-2 and TRBJ2-7; 7 nucleotides align to TRBD2. Germline lookup yields CDR1 LGHNA and CDR2 YNFKEQ. CDR3 length: 14 residues. V was clipped by 3 bases and J by 3 bases; unmatched bases: 5. CDR3 coding DNA: TGTGCCAGCAGCCATTCGACGGGGGGCTACGAGCAGTACTTC. It encodes CASSHSTGGYEQYF.

On this clonotype itself: One junction end does not reproduce the germline sequence, and a read error may be involved. The CDR3 DNA follows: TGTGCCAGTCGTATGACCGGGACACGTAATCAGCCCCAGCATTTT. Translating gives CASRMTGTRNQPQHF. This chain connects TRBV19 to TRBJ1-5, with D possibly TRBD1 on 6 matching bases. This CDR3 comprises 15 residues. CDR1 is LNHDA, CDR2 SQIVND, per germline (reference sequence).

This clonotype was found a few times. This chain uses TRBV4-1 with TRBJ2-7; D unclear. CDR1 and CDR2 from the germline V gene are MGHRA and YSYEKL. CDR3 length: 15 residues. V dropped 1 base and J dropped 5 bases, with 15 bases sitting between them. CDR3 amino acids: CASSQAFPASHEQYF. The DNA of the CDR3 is TGCGCCAGCAGCCAAGCCTTCCCGGCCAGCCACGAGCAGTACTTC.

The chain has TRBV20-1 and TRBJ2-7, with 7 bases fitting TRBD1. The CDR3 is 15 residues long. J was trimmed by 3 bases and V by 5 bases; bases with no gene match: 13. Germline values: CDR1 DFQATT, CDR2 SNEGSKA (reference sequence). As DNA, the CDR3 is TGCAGTGCTGGGTCCGGGACAGAAAATTACTACGAGCAGTACTTC. This sequence encodes CSAGSGTENYYEQYF.

The chain links TRBV12-3 or TRBV12-4 to TRBJ2-3, with D unclear. V gave up 2 bases and J gave up 0 bases, with 6 bases separating them. The CDR3 sequence is 14 residues long. The chain's CDR3 is CASSLSGSTDTQYF. The CDR3 nucleotides are TGTGCCAGCAGTTTAAGTGGTAGCACAGATACGCAGTATTTT.

This clonotype was picked up a small number of times. As DNA, the CDR3 is TGTGCCAGTAGTGAGGGGACTGAAGCTTTCTTT. Translating gives CASSEGTEAFF. V and J are TRBV19 and TRBJ1-1; D might be TRBD1 (5 bases). CDR1 LNHDA and CDR2 SQIVND come from the germline V gene (reference sequence). The V end was cut by 5 bases, the J end by 5 bases, with 6 bases between. The length of the CDR3 is 11 residues.